This is a list of T cell receptor beta chains from one sample in a study of CD8+CD57+ T cells in acquired aplastic anemia. One entry per CDR3 protein, called by TCRdb with MiXCR from the reads. Seen here are 150,000 to 180,000 distinct CDR3 sequences, roughly 54% observed once, and the top ten hold approximately 12%. Specimen: sorted CD4+, CD8+, or CD8+CD57+ T cells (not recorded which) from PBMCs. These receptors originate from a human donor with aplastic anemia. Both conserved end residues are part of each CDR3. The D gene is left open where the match is weak. A clone size is listed for some rows: how often the clone was seen (once, few, many), or a class if it is expanded.

v_gene: TRBV2
j_gene: TRBJ2-5
d_gene: .
abundance: few
CDR3nt: TGTGCCAGCCAAGGGGTGGAGACCCAGTACTTC
CDR3aa: CASQGVETQYF

v_gene: TRBV9
j_gene: TRBJ2-1
d_gene: TRBD1
abundance: many
CDR3nt: TGTGCCAGCAGCGTCCGGGACAGGACCATCAATGAGCAGTTCTTC
CDR3aa: CASSVRDRTINEQFF

v_gene: TRBV2
j_gene: TRBJ1-1
d_gene: TRBD1
abundance: many
CDR3nt: TGTGCCAGCAGTGAAATGTCGCGGACAGGAGAAGCTTTCTTT
CDR3aa: CASSEMSRTGEAFF

v_gene: TRBV10-3
j_gene: TRBJ1-2
d_gene: .
abundance: .
CDR3nt: TGTGCCATCACTGACACGGATGTTTACACCTTC
CDR3aa: CAITDTDVYTF

v_gene: TRBV7-8
j_gene: TRBJ2-5
d_gene: TRBD2
abundance: .
CDR3nt: TGTGCCAGCAGCGAATCACTAGCGGGGGGGCAGAGAGAGACCCAGTACTTC
CDR3aa: CASSESLAGGQRETQYF

v_gene: TRBV28
j_gene: TRBJ2-5
d_gene: TRBD2
abundance: .
CDR3nt: TGTGCCAGCAGTATGGGACTAGCGGGAGTAGGGGGCCAAGAGACCCAGTACTTC
CDR3aa: CASSMGLAGVGGQETQYF

v_gene: TRBV5-6
j_gene: TRBJ2-7
d_gene: .
abundance: many
CDR3nt: TGTGCCAGCAGCTCGGCCGGGTCTCTCGAGCAGTACTTC
CDR3aa: CASSSAGSLEQYF

v_gene: TRBV29-1
j_gene: TRBJ1-2
d_gene: .
abundance: .
CDR3nt: TGCAGCGTTGAAGCCCCAGGGACCCATGGCTACACCTTC
CDR3aa: CSVEAPGTHGYTF

v_gene: TRBV29-1
j_gene: TRBJ1-1
d_gene: TRBD1
abundance: .
CDR3nt: TGCAGCGTTGACCTGGGACAGCCCACTGAAGCTTTCTTT
CDR3aa: CSVDLGQPTEAFF

v_gene: TRBV24-1
j_gene: TRBJ1-2
d_gene: TRBD1
abundance: once
CDR3nt: TGTGCCACCAGCACCCAGGGGGAAGAGTATGGCTACACCTTC
CDR3aa: CATSTQGEEYGYTF

v_gene: TRBV20-1
j_gene: TRBJ1-2
d_gene: .
abundance: few
CDR3nt: TGCAGCTCATTCACAGGGACCCAGGTTGATAACTATGGCTACACCTTC
CDR3aa: CSSFTGTQVDNYGYTF

v_gene: TRBV6-1
j_gene: TRBJ2-7
d_gene: TRBD1
abundance: .
CDR3nt: TGTGCCAGCATTGCGGGACAGGGGGTTTACGAGCAGTACTTC
CDR3aa: CASIAGQGVYEQYF

v_gene: TRBV10-2
j_gene: TRBJ2-7
d_gene: TRBD2
abundance: few
CDR3nt: TGCGCCAGCAGTGAAACCGGGACTAGGGCCGACGAGCAGTACTTC
CDR3aa: CASSETGTRADEQYF

v_gene: TRBV3-1
j_gene: TRBJ1-1
d_gene: TRBD1
abundance: .
CDR3nt: TGTGCCAGCAGCCCTCGGGACAGGGGTTTGGCGAACACTGAAGCTTTCTTT
CDR3aa: CASSPRDRGLANTEAFF

v_gene: TRBV11-1
j_gene: TRBJ2-1
d_gene: TRBD2
abundance: .
CDR3nt: TGTGCCAGCAGCTTAGGGACTAGCGACCACAATGAGCAGTTCTTC
CDR3aa: CASSLGTSDHNEQFF

v_gene: TRBV5-4
j_gene: TRBJ2-7
d_gene: TRBD1
abundance: once
CDR3nt: TGTGCCAGCAGCTTACTGGGGACAGGGGTGGACGAGCAGTACTTC
CDR3aa: CASSLLGTGVDEQYF

v_gene: TRBV10-3
j_gene: TRBJ2-1
d_gene: TRBD2
abundance: .
CDR3nt: TGTGCCATCAGTAAGGGACCGGGACTAGCGGGACTAAACAATGAGCAGTTCTTC
CDR3aa: CAISKGPGLAGLNNEQFF